The source of this T cell receptor (beta chain) is a study of CD8+ T cells in alopecia areata. Study results and caveats: Alopecia totalis/universalis scalp especially showed more expanded CD8+ clones than normal scalp. Compared with mice, patients displayed less clear TCR sharing, possibly for HLA-related reasons. Sequence data from scalp samples additionally include resident alphabeta T cells of normal skin.

Extraction and reverse transcription of RNA yielded cDNA as the sequencing template. The protocol was immunoSEQ multiplex PCR, while the TCRdb copy is restricted to in-frame clones and leaves out a portion. Here the sample spans approximately 180,000 clones, about 72% being singletons. This clone turned up a few times. Its antigen is not known. This receptor was taken from a human donor with alopecia areata. The sequenced sample was CD8+ T cells sorted from blood, obtained at week 0.

The CDR3 reads CASSSGPPPTSLREQYF. The CDR3 DNA sequence: TGTGCCAGCAGCTCTGGACCCCCCCCAACAAGCCTACGCGAGCAGTACTTC. V usage is TRBV7-6 and J usage is TRBJ2-7; D ambiguous. The length of the CDR3 is 17 residues. Germline CDR1 reads SGHVS; CDR2 reads FNYEAQ. V was cut by 4 bases and J by 6 bases, with 25 bases left in between.